The present T cell receptor beta chain was sequenced within a study of blood T cells in healthy people across ages (dated by TCRdb to the mid-2010s). Some background on the complete study: In model experiments, template switching captured roughly one uniquely barcoded TCR beta cDNA molecule for every two T cells. For two donors (one aged 18 to 30 and one aged 80 or older), the study analyzed two additional independent replicas of 1 million unique cDNA reads from the same blood draw. Four age groups were formed from the donors: young (average approximately 15 years), middle-aged (approximately 42), aged (about 62) and long-lived (82). To avoid experimental bias, donors of different ages were randomly spread across the sequencing lanes. Age-related changes in TCR beta repertoire diversity were measured in the study by deep sequencing normalized with unique cDNA molecular identifiers.

Details on this clonotype: It has no known antigen specificity. It has no much larger one-base neighbor in the sample; base qualities were not kept.

The library came from 5' RACE. Sequenced on an Illumina HiSeq 2500. A second PCR of about 7 to 12 cycles was run with a J-beta primer mix and a sample-barcoded 5' primer. A unique molecular identifier was introduced onto each TCR beta cDNA molecule by a template-switch 5' adaptor carrying 12 random nucleotides. Each sample yielded at least 3 million CDR3-containing paired-end reads. All of the RNA was converted into first-strand cDNA using the Mint cDNA synthesis kit, with a TRBC-specific oligonucleotide serving as the primer. After uracil-DNA glycosylase treatment, a first 18-cycle PCR used universal primers M1SS and BC2_uni_R on all cDNA. Under the source paper's analysis protocol: For normalization, 1 million high-quality reads, each with a distinct molecular identifier, were randomly selected from each sample. Reads with shared molecular identifiers were discarded instead of being binned into consensus sequences. CDR3 identification, clonotype clustering and error correction used MiTCR with a Q25 quality threshold and the strictest error-elimination algorithm. A nonparametric unseen species model using Euler transformation provided a lower-bound estimate of total TCR beta diversity. TCRdb handled the public reads itself, with Q25 trimming in fastp and clone calling in MiXCR, and kept productive beta chains. All rows with the same CDR3 protein become a single entry with the most common DNA and genes. These V and J calls derive from TCRdb rather than the authors' analysis. The sample yields over 1,200,000 distinct CDR3 sequences; around 59% were counted once. The top ten hold 5.5% to 8% of the sample.

The germline V end is reduced by 4 bases and the J end by 3 bases; junction bases left unmatched: 7. Measured from the cysteine to the phenylalanine, the CDR3 is 16 residues long. Only CDR3 DNA is held: 48 bases, read in frame from base 1. The CDR1 and CDR2 encoded by the germline V gene are SGHRS and YFSETQ. The paper's findings and limits, for the study overall: Compared with the aged group, more naive CD4+ T cells, fewer expanded clones and increased TCR diversity were shown by the long-lived group, suggesting age selection. Donor CMV infection status was unknown, potentially confounding age-related changes in expanded clonotypes. Since profiling was done on bulk unsorted PBMCs, naive and antigen-experienced compartments could not be conclusively compared. Observed TCR beta diversity per million T cells fell roughly linearly with age, and a significant reduction was already apparent by age approximately 41. Estimates of total diversity based on one million sequenced T cells were regarded as lower bounds and as underestimates. The percentage of naive T cells measured by flow cytometry correlated strongly with observed TCR beta diversity.

Systemically healthy Caucasian individuals from Russia, around 39 in total and aged about 6 to 100 years, were included as donors. Roughly 10 milliliters of peripheral blood were drawn from each donor into EDTA-treated Vacutainer tubes. Ficoll-Paque density-gradient centrifugation was used to isolate PBMCs, with at least 6.5 million per sample. Trizol reagent was used to extract total RNA from PBMCs, with at least 5.5 micrograms per sample. For every donor, flow cytometry on a PBMC aliquot measured the percentage of naive CD45RAhigh/CD27high T cells. The chain couples TRBV5-1 to TRBJ2-1; the junction holds 10 bases that match TRBD1. This receptor was obtained from a man between 18 and 29 years old in good health. Material for sequencing was blood. Here the CDR3 is given as CASSTRTGGNYNEQFF. The DNA sequence is TGCGCCAGCAGCACTCGGACAGGGGGTAACTACAATGAGCAGTTCTTC.